One and the same sample provided the 21 T cell receptor beta chains below, sequenced in a study of shared clonotypes between healthy human individuals. Using immunoSEQ multiplex PCR, the repertoire was profiled, and TCRdb retains in-frame clones only, with some absent. The table lists approximately 1,000,000 clones, around 82% of them singletons. The specimen sequenced was memory CD4+ T cells from PBMCs. Subset reported: CD45RA-negative fraction. These receptors came from a man between 18 and 35 years old in good health. Some clones in this sample may be carry-over from other donors' samples.

The V and J genes are TRBV29-1 and TRBJ2-2; 7 bases match TRBD1. Losses at the gene ends were 5 bases for V and 1 base for J; bases not matched to a gene: 7. The CDR3 has 15 amino acids. Germline V gene data show CDR1 as SQVTM and CDR2 as ANQGSEA. CDR3 nucleotides: TGCAGCGTTAAGTGGGGACAGAGGAACACCGGGGAGCTGTTTTTT. Translating gives CSVKWGQRNTGELFF.

Comments on this clone: Within the sample, other DNA sequences also encode this same CDR3. V usage is TRBV5-1 and J usage is TRBJ2-5, with D uncertain. This CDR3 spans 12 amino acids. The germline V gene encodes CDR1 SGHRS and CDR2 YFSETQ. V gave up 1 base and J gave up 3 bases, with 4 bases separating them. CDR3: CASSLPEETQYF. CDR3 nucleotide sequence: TGCGCCAGCAGCTTGCCGGAAGAGACCCAGTACTTC.

J is TRBJ2-7 and V is TRBV5-1, with D perhaps assigned TRBD1 or TRBD2 (5 bases each). The length of the CDR3 is 16 residues. V was pared by 0 bases and J by 2 bases, with 15 bases between. CDR1 and CDR2 (germline): SGHRS, YFSETQ. The CDR3: CASSLASGLGTYEQYF. In DNA, the CDR3 is TGCGCCAGCAGCTTGGCGTCGGGGCTAGGGACCTACGAGCAGTACTTC.

Points on this clone: Other DNA sequences in the same sample also yield this CDR3. V gene TRBV5-6 combines with J gene TRBJ1-2; 8 bases line up with TRBD1. Germline assignment: CDR1 SGHDT and CDR2 YYEEEE. V was pared by 1 base and J by 7 bases, with 3 bases of the junction left unmatched. The CDR3 loop spans 13 amino acids. The chain's CDR3 is CASSLTGGGGYTF. The CDR3 DNA reads TGTGCCAGCAGCTTGACAGGGGGTGGTGGCTACACCTTC.

As for this clone: The sample contains more than one DNA sequence encoding this CDR3. The V gene is TRBV7-3, the J gene TRBJ2-1; TRBD2 is a possible D gene (5 bases). CDR1 SGHTA and CDR2 FQGTGA come from the germline V gene. The CDR3 totals 12 residues. V was cut by 3 bases and J by 5 bases, with 5 bases left in between. The CDR3 spells CASSFGDNEQFF. The CDR3 nucleotides read TGTGCCAGCAGCTTCGGGGACAATGAGCAGTTCTTC.

CDR3 nucleotides: TGTGCCAGCACTCGCACCGGGGGCACTGAAGCTTTCTTT. It codes for CASTRTGGTEAFF. The rearrangement links TRBV6-5 to TRBJ1-1; D perhaps matches TRBD1 (5 bases). Germline V gene data show CDR1 as MNHEY and CDR2 as SVGAGI. V was clipped by 7 bases and J by 4 bases, with 13 bases between them. The CDR3 has 13 amino acids.

Written as DNA, the CDR3 is TGTGCCAGCAGGAGGTTATCTGGAAACACCATATATTTT. As protein: CASRRLSGNTIYF. This sequence joins TRBV6-5 and TRBJ1-3; D is ambiguous. The length of the CDR3 is 13 residues. CDR1 MNHEY and CDR2 SVGAGI come from the germline V gene. Trimming took off 6 bases at V and 1 base at J, with 7 bases between the two ends.

The chain links TRBV9 to TRBJ1-2; 7 positions match TRBD1. V trimming: 2 bases; J trimming: 5 bases; junction bases outside the gene matches: 6. CDR3 length: 14 residues. The germline V gene encodes CDR1 SGDLS and CDR2 YYNGEE. CDR3 region: CASSVDREWYGYTF. The CDR3 region has the DNA TGTGCCAGCAGCGTCGACAGGGAGTGGTATGGCTACACCTTC. The variable domain in full, with the rest retrieved from reference TRBV9 and TRBJ1-2, is DSGVTQTPKHLITATGQRVTLRCSPRSGDLSVYWYQQSLDQGLQFLIQYYNGEERAKGNILERFSAQQFPDLHSELNLSSLELGDSALYFCASSVDREWYGYTFGSGTRLTVV.

This sequence joins TRBV21-1 and TRBJ1-5. TRBV21-1 is described as a pseudogene. The CDR3 has 16 residues. CDR3 amino acids: CASSAQRGRDGQPQHF. CDR3 nucleotides: TGTGCCAGCAGCGCCCAACGAGGAAGGGATGGGCAGCCCCAGCATTTT.

This clone was seen once. The chain recombines TRBV2 with TRBJ2-3; D perhaps matches TRBD2 (6 bases). V was clipped by 3 bases and J by 0 bases, with 13 bases between them. Germline CDR1 reads SNHLY; CDR2 reads FYNNEI. CDR3 size: 16 residues. Here the CDR3 reads CASSDRGGRSTDTQYF. The DNA for the CDR3 is TGTGCCAGCAGTGATAGAGGAGGGAGAAGCACAGATACGCAGTATTTT.

The chain carries TRBV6-1 and TRBJ2-3; 8 bases agree with TRBD2. V lost 7 bases, J lost 11 bases, and 11 bases stayed unmatched. This CDR3 is 13 amino acids long. The germline gives CDR1 MNHNS, CDR2 SASEGT. The CDR3 nucleotides read TGTGCCAGCAAAGCCACCGGGCTAGCGGGGCAGTATTTT. Translation gives CASKATGLAGQYF.

CDR3 nucleotide sequence: TGTGCCAGCAGAGGCAGGTCCCCCAATGGCTACACCTTC. Translated, it gives CASRGRSPNGYTF. This chain links TRBV27 with TRBJ1-2, with unresolved D. The V end lost 6 bases, the J end lost 6 bases, and 14 bases lay between the germline ends. The CDR3 extends over 13 amino acids. Germline lookup yields CDR1 MNHEY and CDR2 SMNVEV (reference sequence).

This rearrangement joins TRBV5-1 to TRBJ2-1; D may correspond to TRBD1 or TRBD2 (5 bases each). The V end lost 4 bases, the J end lost 7 bases, and 15 bases lay between the germline ends. The CDR3 contains 14 residues. CDR1 SGHRS and CDR2 YFSETQ come from the germline V gene. The CDR3 region has the DNA TGCGCCAGCAGCACAGGACACTCGGGAAATGAGCAGTTCTTC. Translated, it gives CASSTGHSGNEQFF.

The CDR3 region is CSATTGYGYTF. CDR3 sequence (DNA): TGCAGTGCCACGACAGGGTATGGCTACACCTTC. The rearrangement links TRBV20-1 to TRBJ1-2; the match to TRBD1 covers 7 bases. The trim removed 6 bases at V and 5 bases at J, leaving 3 bases unmatched. The length of the CDR3 is 11 residues. The V gene's germline CDR1 is DFQATT and CDR2 SNEGSKA (reference sequence).

CDR3 nucleotides: TGTGCCAGCAGACCCTATCAACACCTGAACACTGAAGCTTTCTTT. It specifies CASRPYQHLNTEAFF. The chain joins TRBV28 to TRBJ1-1; D uncertain. The CDR3 runs to 15 residues. The germline CDR1 and CDR2 sequences are MDHEN and SYDVKM. The V and J ends lost 6 bases and 0 bases respectively, with 14 bases between them.

CDR3 sequence reads: CASSPGQGYTGELFF. Here the CDR3 DNA reads TGTGCCAGCAGCCCGGGACAGGGGTACACCGGGGAGCTGTTTTTT. The chain has TRBV27 and TRBJ2-2; TRBD1 agrees at 10 bases. In germline, CDR1 is MNHEY, CDR2 SMNVEV (reference sequence). The CDR3 spans 15 residues. V lost 6 bases, J lost 3 bases, and 4 bases stayed unmatched.

The chain employs TRBV6-4 and TRBJ2-3; D tentatively reads TRBD1 or TRBD2 (5 bases each). Deletions cut 10 bases from V and 3 bases from J, with 8 bases between. The germline CDR1 and CDR2 sequences are MRHNA and SNTAGT. The CDR3 runs to 11 residues. The CDR3 region has the DNA TGTGCCAAGGGGAGAACAGATACGCAGTATTTT. It encodes CAKGRTDTQYF.

This clone was seen only once. The chain carries TRBV4-2 and TRBJ2-3, with D tentatively TRBD1 or TRBD2 (6 bases each). CDR3 length equals 16 residues. Germline V gene lookup returns CDR1 LGHNA and CDR2 YNFKEQ. Trimming removed 0 bases from V and 3 bases from J, with 13 bases in between. Written as DNA, the CDR3 is TGTGCCAGCAGCCAAGACGGCGGAGGGGGGACAGATACGCAGTATTTT. Amino acids: CASSQDGGGGTDTQYF.

The rearrangement joins TRBV10-3 to TRBJ1-2; D call uncertain. From germline, CDR1 is ENHRY and CDR2 SYGVKD. The CDR3 spans 15 residues. V lost 0 bases and J 7 bases, leaving 15 bases between the germline ends. CDR3: CAISESAFPPGGYTF. DNA for the CDR3: TGTGCCATCAGTGAGTCGGCCTTTCCCCCAGGTGGCTACACCTTC.

This chain links TRBV14 with TRBJ1-3; 12 positions agree with TRBD1. The V gene's germline CDR1 is SGHDN and CDR2 FVKESK. With V trimmed by 1 base and J by 4 bases, 5 bases remained unmatched. The CDR3 sequence is 17 residues long. The CDR3 DNA sequence: TGTGCCAGCAGCCAAGGGGGACAGGGGGCCGAAGGAAACACCATATATTTT. Translated, it gives CASSQGGQGAEGNTIYF.

The chain has TRBV7-9 and TRBJ1-6; 9 bases map to TRBD1. This CDR3 region has 15 residues. Germline V gives CDR1 SEHNR, CDR2 FQNEAQ (reference sequence). With 3 bases clipped from V and 8 bases from J, the junction kept 5 bases outside the gene matches. In DNA form, the CDR3 reads TGTGCCAGCAGCTTTCCGACAGGGGGGGATTCACCCCTCCACTTT. Translated: CASSFPTGGDSPLHF.